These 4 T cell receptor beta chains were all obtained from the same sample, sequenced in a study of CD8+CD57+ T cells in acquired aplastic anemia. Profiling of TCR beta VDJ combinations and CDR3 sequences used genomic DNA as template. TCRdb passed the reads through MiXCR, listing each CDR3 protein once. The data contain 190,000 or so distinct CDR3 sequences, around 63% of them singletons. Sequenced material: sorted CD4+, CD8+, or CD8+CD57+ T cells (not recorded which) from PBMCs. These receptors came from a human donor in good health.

The CDR3 sequence: CAISESTPALRGTGELFF. The CDR3 DNA reads as TGTGCCATCAGTGAGTCGACTCCAGCGCTCAGAGGGACCGGGGAGCTGTTTTTT. This rearrangement joins TRBV10-3 to TRBJ2-2; possible D gene TRBD2, 5 bases. The CDR3 totals 18 residues. Germline CDR1 ENHRY, CDR2 SYGVKD. The V and J ends lost 0 bases and 5 bases respectively, with 19 bases between them.

The CDR3 region is CSAIRAETGSHEQYF. CDR3 in DNA: TGCAGTGCTATCCGCGCCGAGACAGGGAGTCACGAGCAGTACTTC. The J gene is TRBJ2-7, the V gene TRBV20-1, with 7 bases identical to TRBD1. The germline gives CDR1 DFQATT, CDR2 SNEGSKA (reference sequence). Germline trimming cut 4 bases from V and 5 bases from J; bases unmatched to any gene: 14. CDR3 length: 15 residues.

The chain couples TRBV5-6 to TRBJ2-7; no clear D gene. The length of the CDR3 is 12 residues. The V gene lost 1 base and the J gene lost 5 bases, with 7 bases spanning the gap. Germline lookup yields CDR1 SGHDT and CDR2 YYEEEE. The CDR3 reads CASSLLGHEQYF. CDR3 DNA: TGTGCCAGCAGCTTGTTGGGCCACGAGCAGTACTTC. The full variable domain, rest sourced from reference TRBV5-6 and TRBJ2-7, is DAGVTQSPTHLIKTRGQQVTLRCSPKSGHDTVSWYQQALGQGPQFIFQYYEEEERQRGNFPDRFSGHQFPNYSSELNVNALLLGDSALYLCASSLLGHEQYFGPGTRLTVT.

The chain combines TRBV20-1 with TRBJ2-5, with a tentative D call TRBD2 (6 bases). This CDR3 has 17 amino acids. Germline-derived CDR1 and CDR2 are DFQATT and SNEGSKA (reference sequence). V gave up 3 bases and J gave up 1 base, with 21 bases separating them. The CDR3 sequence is CSARGTGEVGTQETQYF. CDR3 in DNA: TGCAGTGCTAGGGGTACGGGGGAGGTTGGGACCCAAGAGACCCAGTACTTC.